A selection of T cell receptor beta chains follows, all from one sample in a study of T cell repertoires in cytomegalovirus infection. Via MiXCR, TCRdb re-called the reads, giving one row per CDR3 protein. The data hold a few hundred thousand distinct CDR3 sequences, with under 55% observed a single time. Antigens of these TCRs are unknown. Sequences were derived from cultured PBMCs, sampled from culture after CMV antigen stimulation. The origin of the receptors is a human donor in good health (CMV status not recorded). Some clones in this sample may be carry-over from other donors' samples. Each CDR3 is given with its conserved first and last residue. A D gene is named only where the DNA matches it firmly. Expanded clones are given a class, and other clones once, few, many or no size at all.

TRBJ2-7	-	14	TRBV2	few	TGTGCCAGCAGTGAAGATATGGGGTCCTACGAGCAGTACTTC	CASSEDMGSYEQYF
TRBJ2-1	TRBD2	15	TRBV7-2	few	TGTGCCAGCAGCCCTAGCGGGGGGATTTACAATGAGCAGTTCTTC	CASSPSGGIYNEQFF
TRBJ2-1	TRBD2	16	TRBV10-3	-	TGTGCCATCAGTGAGCGACTAGCGGGAGGGTACAATGAGCAGTTCTTC	CAISERLAGGYNEQFF
TRBJ1-1	-	16	TRBV7-2	-	TGTGCCAGCAGCACCCCCACCCTCCCGGGAAACTCTGAAGCTTTCTTT	CASSTPTLPGNSEAFF
TRBJ2-1	TRBD2	17	TRBV7-2	few	TGTGCCAGCAGCTTAGGACGGACTAGGAGCGCTGGGAATGAGCAGTTCTTC	CASSLGRTRSAGNEQFF
TRBJ2-6	-	14	TRBV7-2	few	TGTGCCAGCAGCCCGAATAGCGGGGCCAACGTCCTGACTTTC	CASSPNSGANVLTF
TRBJ2-3	TRBD2	15	TRBV28	few	TGTGCCAGCAGACATGGACTAGCGGGGCCAGATACGCAGTATTTT	CASRHGLAGPDTQYF
TRBJ2-7	TRBD2	14	TRBV7-2	many	TGTGCCAGCAGCTTCCGGGAGGGCCCGTACGAGCAGTACTTC	CASSFREGPYEQYF
TRBJ2-1	-	11	TRBV7-4	-	TGTGCCAGCAGCTTGGTGGCCCGGGTGTTCTTC	CASSLVARVFF
TRBJ2-5	TRBD1	18	TRBV12-3/TRBV12-4	-	TGTGCCAGCAGTTCGTCACCGGGACAGACGTCTGGAGGAGAGACCCAGTACTTC	CASSSSPGQTSGGETQYF
TRBJ2-7	TRBD2	15	TRBV7-2	-	TGTGCCAGCAGCTTAGCGATCGGGGGGGCAGGAGAGCAGTACTTC	CASSLAIGGAGEQYF
TRBJ2-1	TRBD2	16	TRBV27	-	TGTGCCAGCAGTTCGGACGGCGGGGGATATTACAATGAGCAGTTCTTC	CASSSDGGGYYNEQFF
TRBJ2-5	-	16	TRBV7-6	-	TGTGCCAGCAGCTTATCACAGTCCGTCAAGTCGGAGACCCAGTACTTC	CASSLSQSVKSETQYF
TRBJ2-3	-	15	TRBV11-2	-	TGTGCCAGCAGCTTAAGAGGGGGGGCCACAGATACGCAGTATTTT	CASSLRGGATDTQYF
TRBJ2-1	TRBD2	14	TRBV12-3/TRBV12-4	few	TGTGCCAGCAGCCTTGGACTAGCGGGGGGGGACAAGTTCTTC	CASSLGLAGGDKFF
TRBJ2-1	TRBD1	16	TRBV12-3/TRBV12-4	few	TGTGCCAGCAGAAAGTCAGGGACAGGGGGCCTAAATGAGCAGTTCTTC	CASRKSGTGGLNEQFF
TRBJ2-5	TRBD2	16	TRBV28	-	TGTGCCAGCAGCCCTGGGACTAGCGGGCTTCAAGAGACCCAGTACTTC	CASSPGTSGLQETQYF
TRBJ1-1	-	14	TRBV20-1	few	TGCAGTGCTGAAATACCGACGGGGGACACTGAAGCTTTCTTT	CSAEIPTGDTEAFF
TRBJ1-1	-	16	TRBV6-7	-	TGTGCCAGCACCACTCTCGGGCTTTACAGTTGCACTGAAGCTTTCTTT	CASTTLGLYSCTEAFF
TRBJ1-1	-	13	TRBV7-6	-	TGTGCCAGCAGCTCAGGGGAGGGGACTGAAGCTTTCTTT	CASSSGEGTEAFF
TRBJ2-7	-	15	TRBV7-9	-	TGTGCCAGCAGCCCCCTTGCTGAGGGCCACTACGAGCAGTACTTC	CASSPLAEGHYEQYF
TRBJ1-4	-	17	TRBV6-2/TRBV6-3	once	TGTGCCAGCAGTTATAACAACAGGACAACGACTAATGAAAAACTGTTTTTT	CASSYNNRTTTNEKLFF
TRBJ1-1	-	8	TRBV7-3	-	TGTGCCGGGGATGAAGCTTTCTTT	CAGDEAFF
TRBJ2-7	-	14	TRBV29-1	-	TGCAGCGTTTCATCTGGGGGGACCTCGGGAGAGCAGTACTTC	CSVSSGGTSGEQYF
TRBJ2-7	TRBD1	14	TRBV19	-	TGTGCCAGTAGTACCAGGACAGGGGTCTACGAGCAGTACTTC	CASSTRTGVYEQYF
TRBJ2-4	TRBD2	16	TRBV20-1	-	TGCAGTGCGCGAGGGACTAGCGGGAGAGGGGGAAACATTCAGTACTTC	CSARGTSGRGGNIQYF
TRBJ2-3	TRBD2	14	TRBV5-1	-	TGCGCCAGCAGCTTGGGACTAGCGGTAAGGGCGCAGTATTTT	CASSLGLAVRAQYF
TRBJ2-2	-	13	TRBV7-8	many	TGTGCCAGCAGCTTAGTTGCTGCCGGGGAGCTGTTTTTT	CASSLVAAGELFF
TRBJ2-3	TRBD2	16	TRBV19	-	TGTGCCAGTAGTAACCCTCTAGCGGGAGAGGGAGATACGCAGTATTTT	CASSNPLAGEGDTQYF
TRBJ1-6	TRBD1	16	TRBV9	few	TGTGCCAGCAGCGCCGCGGGACAGGGTATCAATTCACCCCTCCACTTT	CASSAAGQGINSPLHF
TRBJ1-2	-	13	TRBV2	few	TGTGCTTTTGGGCAGGGAGGCCCCTATGGCTACACCTTC	CAFGQGGPYGYTF
TRBJ2-4	TRBD2	16	TRBV7-2	many	TGTGCCAGCAGCCTCATAGCGGGGCTAGCCAAAAACATTCAGTACTTC	CASSLIAGLAKNIQYF
TRBJ1-3	-	11	TRBV7-2	-	TGTGCCAGCAGCCTGACGGACACCATATATTTT	CASSLTDTIYF
TRBJ2-1	TRBD1	16	TRBV6-2/TRBV6-3	-	TGTGCCAGCAGGGACAGGGGTGGACGCTCCTACAATGAGCAGTTCTTC	CASRDRGGRSYNEQFF
TRBJ1-1	-	13	TRBV7-2	few	TGTGCCAGCAGCTTCCGCGGAACGACTGAAGCTTTCTTT	CASSFRGTTEAFF
TRBJ1-1	-	14	TRBV28	-	TGTGCCAGCGGCCATCGGGGGGGACTTGAGGAAGCTTTCTTT	CASGHRGGLEEAFF
TRBJ1-1	-	13	TRBV12-5	-	TGTGCTAGTGGTTTAAGTTCGGGCGCTGAAGCTTTCTTT	CASGLSSGAEAFF
TRBJ1-1	-	12	TRBV28	-	TGTGCCAGCAGGACCCCGGACACTGAAGCTTTCTTT	CASRTPDTEAFF
TRBJ2-7	-	14	TRBV6-1	-	TGTGCCAGCAGTGAAATGTACGGGACCTACGAGCAGTACTTC	CASSEMYGTYEQYF
TRBJ1-5	-	15	TRBV7-2	-	TGTGCCAGCAGCTTAACCCCCGGCTGGGGTCAGCCCCAGCATTTT	CASSLTPGWGQPQHF
TRBJ1-2	-	13	TRBV5-6	-	TGTGCCAGCAACGGGATGACAATCTATGGCTACACCTTC	CASNGMTIYGYTF
TRBJ2-3	TRBD2	15	TRBV4-3	-	TGCGCCAGCAGCCTGACTAGCGTGGGGACAGATACGCAGTATTTT	CASSLTSVGTDTQYF
TRBJ1-5	-	17	TRBV7-9	-	TGTGCCAGCAGCTTAAACGCGGGGAGATATAGCAATCAGCCCCAGCATTTT	CASSLNAGRYSNQPQHF
TRBJ2-5	-	16	TRBV2	few	TGTGCCAGCAGTGAAGCGCCCCAAGACCTGCAAGAGACCCAGTACTTC	CASSEAPQDLQETQYF
TRBJ1-1	-	14	TRBV7-6	-	TGTGCCAGCAGCATTAGCGGGTCCCGAACTGAAGCTTTCTTT	CASSISGSRTEAFF